Presented here are 5 T cell receptor beta chains from one specimen sequenced in a study of T cells in Graves' hyperthyroidism and ophthalmopathy. Amplified TCR beta CDR3 regions came from RNA transcripts. A set of HTBI primers served as the primers for a first-round RT-PCR of the TCR CDR3. TCRdb re-analysed the multiplex PCR reads in MiXCR, keeping a single row per CDR3 protein. Of roughly 300,000 distinct CDR3 sequences listed, 15% to 20% were seen once; the top ten hold around 47%. The sample taken for sequencing was blood. The source of these receptors is a woman aged 45-59 years with Graves' hyperthyroidism.

The chain employs TRBV29-1 and TRBJ1-1; D is uncertain. The CDR3 consists of 12 residues. Germline values: CDR1 SQVTM, CDR2 ANQGSEA. The V end lost 4 bases, the J end lost 2 bases, and 8 bases lay between the germline ends. This chain's CDR3 is CSVGGSNTEAFF. CDR3 bases: TGCAGCGTTGGCGGATCCAACACTGAAGCTTTCTTT.

This clonotype has a handful of counts. This sequence joins TRBV4-2 and TRBJ1-1; TRBD1 might be the D (5 bases). CDR3 length equals 15 residues. The germline gives CDR1 LGHNA, CDR2 YNFKEQ. V was cut by 1 base and J by 1 base, with 10 bases left in between. CDR3 region: CASSQAGLRNTEAFF. The CDR3 nucleotides are TGTGCCAGCAGCCAAGCGGGACTCAGGAACACTGAAGCTTTCTTT.

This clonotype appeared a few times. The V call is TRBV10-2, the J call TRBJ1-6, with TRBD1 matching 10 bases. Germline V lookup: CDR1 WSHSY, CDR2 SAAADI. J was trimmed by 7 bases and V by 4 bases; bases with no gene match: 4. The CDR3 consists of 15 residues. The CDR3: CASSGGQGLNSPLHF. The CDR3 DNA reads as TGCGCCAGCAGTGGGGGACAGGGGCTAAATTCACCCCTCCACTTT.

This clonotype has only one observation. A much bigger clone sits one base away, suggesting this may be a read error. The genes are TRBV7-9 and TRBJ2-1, with a tentative D call TRBD1 (6 bases). V was pared by 2 bases and J by 4 bases, with 12 bases between. Germline CDR1 SEHNR, CDR2 FQNEAQ (reference sequence). CDR3 size: 15 residues. CDR3: CASSLTGSPYNEQFF. The CDR3 DNA reads TGTGCCAGCAGCTTAACAGGGAGCCCATACAATGAGCAGTTCTTC. Filled out from reference TRBV7-9 and TRBJ2-1, the complete variable domain reads DTGVSQNPRHKITKRGQNVTFRCDPISEHNRLYWYRQTLGQGPEFLTYFQNEAQLEKSRLLSDRFSAERPKGSFSTLEIQRTEQGDSAMYLCASSLTGSPYNEQFFGPGTRLTVL.

This clonotype was observed many times. V is TRBV7-2 and J is TRBJ2-3; D call uncertain. The germline V gene encodes CDR1 SGHTA and CDR2 FQGNSA. The CDR3 covers 14 residues. V was clipped by 1 base and J by 3 bases, with 8 bases between them. CDR3 sequence reads: CASSLDYLTDTQYF. CDR3 bases: TGTGCCAGCAGCTTAGACTACTTGACAGATACGCAGTATTTT.